The present T cell receptor (beta chain) was sequenced within a study of CXCR3-negative and CXCR3-positive naive CD8 T cells. Broader study findings: Naive CXCR3-negative cells resembled naive CXCR3-positive cells in TRBV-TRBJ usage; memory cells differed. Diversity in memory CD8+ cells fell much lower than the comparably high levels seen in both naive subsets.

A note on this clonotype: As yet, its antigen is unknown.

A CD45RO-CCR7+CD27+CD95- phenotype identified naive CD8+ T cells. It was by 5' RACE with UMI labels that the TRB cDNA libraries were prepared. One entry per CDR3 protein, without DNA, is what TCRdb gives after re-calling the 5' RACE reads. This repertoire includes roughly 25,000 distinct CDR3 sequences. This sequence was found in a human donor in good health. Some clones in this sample may be carry-over from other donors' samples. Sequenced: naive CXCR3- CD8+ T cells from blood. Subset: CD45RO-CCR7+CD27+CD95- naive CD8+ T cells lacking CXCR3 (TNR3-).

This chain's CDR3 is CSVVWGDRPDTQYF. The chain carries TRBV29-1 and TRBJ2-3; TCRdb's D call of TRBD1 is untestable without DNA. The CDR3 has 14 residues. The germline V gene encodes CDR1 SQVTM and CDR2 ANQGSEA.